This T cell receptor (beta chain) emerged from a study of blood T cell repertoires in COVID-19. The wider study: The origin of the acute and convalescent COVID-19 samples was the United States, Italy and Spain. T cells, B-cell-depleted T cells, or PBMCs provided the cDNA or gDNA that served as material.

The CDR3 totals 11 residues. The germline V gene encodes CDR1 MNHEY and CDR2 SVGEGT. The V segment lost 2 bases and the J segment 13 bases; nucleotides outside the gene matches: 5. In the original workflow: Nucleated cell number was recorded as an estimate derived from reference gene primer amplification. Profiling relied on immunoSEQ multiplex PCR, and the TCRdb table lists in-frame clones only, not all of them. The V and J calls and clone size were taken over from that table, and D and trimming were inferred from the DNA. Of about 140,000 clones listed, about 76% are singletons. The V and J genes are TRBV6-2 or TRBV6-3 and TRBJ2-7; 7 bases align to TRBD2. The sequenced material came from peripheral blood. The origin of this receptor is an elderly man with acute or convalescent COVID-19. The CDR3 DNA is TGTGCCAGCAGTTACGTCAGGGACTATTACTTC. Translated, it gives CASSYVRDYYF.